The source of this T cell receptor beta chain is a study of blood T cell repertoires in COVID-19. Germline CDR1 is MNHEY and CDR2 is SMNVEV (reference sequence). The CDR3 has 16 residues. V shed 3 bases and J 6 bases; nucleotides not matched to a gene: 12. The protocol was immunoSEQ multiplex PCR, while the TCRdb copy is restricted to in-frame clones and leaves out a portion. This sample has around 400,000 clones, with roughly 90% found just once. Recruits, aged roughly 18 to 90 years, lived in 24 US areas. Sample: PBMCs or T cells enriched from blood (not recorded which). The TCR comes from a woman aged 18-29 years who had been exposed to COVID-19. This sequence joins TRBV27 and TRBJ1-2, with 8 bases identical to TRBD1. The CDR3 is CASSFRGSGGADGYTF. CDR3 coding DNA: TGTGCCAGCAGTTTTCGAGGGTCAGGGGGCGCTGATGGCTACACCTTC.